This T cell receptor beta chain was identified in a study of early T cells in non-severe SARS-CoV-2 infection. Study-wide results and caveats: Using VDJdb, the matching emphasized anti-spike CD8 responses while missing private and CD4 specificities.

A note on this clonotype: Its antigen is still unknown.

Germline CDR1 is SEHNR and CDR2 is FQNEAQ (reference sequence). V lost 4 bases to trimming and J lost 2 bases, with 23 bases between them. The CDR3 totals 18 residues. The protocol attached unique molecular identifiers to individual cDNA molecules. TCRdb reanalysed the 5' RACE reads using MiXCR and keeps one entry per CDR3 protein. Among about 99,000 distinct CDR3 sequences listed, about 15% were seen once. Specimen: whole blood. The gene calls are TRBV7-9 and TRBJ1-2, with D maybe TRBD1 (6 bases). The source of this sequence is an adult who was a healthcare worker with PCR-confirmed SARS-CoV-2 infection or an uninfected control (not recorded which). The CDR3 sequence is CASSSYKQGIARNYGYTF. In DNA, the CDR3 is TGTGCCAGCAGCTCTTACAAACAGGGAATAGCTAGGAACTATGGCTACACCTTC.